The 8 T cell receptor beta chains listed next were all sequenced from one sample in a study of cytomegalovirus exposure and HLA in healthy donors. Sequenced by immunoSEQ multiplex PCR; TCRdb stores in-frame clones only, minus some. The data contain under 140,000 clones, about 92% of them singletons. The material sequenced was PBMCs. These receptors were collected from a woman younger than 35 in good health and CMV-seronegative.

The rearrangement links TRBV28 to TRBJ1-1; D is unresolved. Germline CDR1 and CDR2: MDHEN and SYDVKM. The CDR3 has 13 residues. V was trimmed by 3 bases and J by 8 bases, leaving 13 bases between them. CDR3 sequence: CASSFVVYGEAFF. CDR3 DNA sequence: TGTGCCAGCAGTTTTGTTGTTTACGGGGAAGCTTTCTTT. Supplemented by reference TRBV28 and TRBJ1-1, the full variable domain reads DVKVTQSSRYLVKRTGEKVFLECVQDMDHENMFWYRQDPGLGLRLIYFSYDVKMKEKGDIPEGYSVSREKKERFSLILESASTNQTSMYLCASSFVVYGEAFFGQGTRLTVV.

The rearrangement joins TRBV6-5 to TRBJ1-3; the D is unclear. The CDR3 consists of 15 residues. Germline V CDR1 and CDR2: MNHEY, SVGAGI. Trimming shortened V by 6 bases and J by 4 bases, and 16 bases separated the two germline ends. The CDR3, as DNA: TGTGCCAGCAGCTCCCACCCTGCGTCCGGAAACACCATATATTTT. Translating gives CASSSHPASGNTIYF.

This clone was detected only once. Here the CDR3 DNA reads TGTGCCTCCAAGGGGGTAAACACCGGGGAGCTGTTTTTT. Translating it yields CASKGVNTGELFF. The V gene is TRBV9, the J gene TRBJ2-2, with a possible D match to TRBD1 (6 bases). The V end was cut by 10 bases, the J end by 2 bases, with 12 bases between. CDR3 length: 13 residues. Per germline, CDR1 SGDLS and CDR2 YYNGEE.

The chain uses TRBV21-1 and TRBJ1-2. TRBV21-1 is recorded as a pseudogene. CDR3 length: 18 residues. CDR3 residues: CASSKYGGSLPPQCGYTF. CDR3 bases: TGTGCCAGCAGCAAATACGGGGGGAGCCTCCCTCCTCAGTGTGGCTACACCTTC.

Turning to this clone: This CDR3 is also generated by other DNA sequences in the sample. V is TRBV29-1 and J is TRBJ2-1; 10 nucleotides agree with TRBD2. This CDR3 comprises 13 residues. The V segment lost 4 bases and the J segment 4 bases; nucleotides outside the gene matches: 1. Germline V gene sequence: CDR1 SQVTM, CDR2 ANQGSEA. CDR3 residues: CSVVLAGYNEQFF. DNA of the CDR3: TGCAGCGTTGTACTAGCGGGGTACAATGAGCAGTTCTTC.

About this clone: The sample holds other DNA sequences that translate to the same CDR3. V usage is TRBV12-5 and J usage is TRBJ2-1; a possible D gene is TRBD1 (5 bases). This CDR3 comprises 13 residues. Germline V gives CDR1 LGHNT, CDR2 FRNRAP. V gave up 6 bases and J gave up 4 bases, with 10 bases separating them. CDR3 protein: CASGGAGYNEQFF. The CDR3 coding sequence is TGTGCTAGTGGAGGGGCCGGTTACAATGAGCAGTTCTTC.

This chain joins TRBV5-6 and TRBJ1-2; TRBD1 is a possible D gene (5 bases). Germline V gene sequence: CDR1 SGHDT, CDR2 YYEEEE. This CDR3 contains 15 residues. The germline V and J ends were trimmed by 4 bases and 7 bases, with 20 bases remaining between them. The CDR3 loop is CASSPLIQGVSGYTF. For the CDR3, the DNA is TGTGCCAGCAGCCCTCTAATTCAGGGTGTGAGTGGCTACACCTTC.

The CDR3 DNA sequence: TGTGCCAGCAGCAAACCTGGTGGAGACAGGGTTCAATTCTCTGGAAACACCATATATTTT. Translation: CASSKPGGDRVQFSGNTIYF. The rearrangement links TRBV21-1 to TRBJ1-3; TRBD1 was called by the table and not checked on the DNA. TRBV21-1 is listed as a pseudogene. This CDR3 has 20 amino acids.